This T cell receptor (beta chain) was identified during a study of T cell repertoires in ileal Crohn's disease. The wider study: At surgery, less than 45% of patients smoked, with median disease duration about eight years. Broader study findings: Clonality above 26.8% at surgery always came with endoscopic recurrence. Active smokers at surgery had more clonal expansions than non-smokers.

As regards this clone: What it recognizes is unknown.

The repertoire was sequenced with immunoSEQ multiplex PCR; TCRdb's copy has only in-frame clones and lacks some. The table lists some 16,000 clones, under 95% of them singletons. The CDR3 spans 13 residues. Trimming cost V 0 bases and J 8 bases, with 13 bases left between them. CDR1 GTSNPN and CDR2 SVGIG come from the germline V gene (reference sequence). This TCR was sampled from an adult with Crohn's disease. The sample comprised ileal tissue. The V call is TRBV30, the J call TRBJ1-2; no reliable D call. DNA for the CDR3: TGTGCCTGGAGTGTACAACCCACAGACGGCTACACCTTC. As protein: CAWSVQPTDGYTF.